This TCR beta chain emerged from a study of blood T cell repertoires in COVID-19. As for the study in general: Samples of COVID-19 (acute and convalescent) were obtained from the United States, Italy and Spain.

Participant ages covered about 18 to 90 years across 24 US areas. Participant-reported clinical history was the basis for cohort assignment. Germline assignment: CDR1 LNHDA and CDR2 SQIVND (reference sequence). The CDR3 runs 15 residues. Trimming at V came to 3 bases and at J to 3 bases, leaving 3 bases not matched to a gene. Authors' methods: Nucleated cell number was recorded as an estimate derived from reference gene primer amplification. Data came from immunoSEQ multiplex PCR; TCRdb stores just in-frame clones and leaves some out. For V, J and clone size, that table is used; D and trimming come from the DNA. The sample contains 200,000 to 250,000 clones, about 86% of which appear only once. This clone came up once.

The TCR was taken from a woman aged 35 to 49 with acute COVID-19. The rearrangement joins TRBV19 to TRBJ2-1; 9 bases align to TRBD1. Sample: PBMCs or T cells enriched from blood (not recorded which). The CDR3 nucleotides read TGTGCCAGTAGTATCGGGACAGGGAGCTACAATGAGCAGTTCTTC. Its translation: CASSIGTGSYNEQFF. Looking up the rest from reference TRBV19 and TRBJ2-1 gives the full variable domain: DGGITQSPKYLFRKEGQNVTLSCEQNLNHDAMYWYRQDPGQGLRLIYYSQIVNDFQKGDIAEGYSVSREKKESFPLTVTSAQKNPTAFYLCASSIGTGSYNEQFFGPGTRLTVL.